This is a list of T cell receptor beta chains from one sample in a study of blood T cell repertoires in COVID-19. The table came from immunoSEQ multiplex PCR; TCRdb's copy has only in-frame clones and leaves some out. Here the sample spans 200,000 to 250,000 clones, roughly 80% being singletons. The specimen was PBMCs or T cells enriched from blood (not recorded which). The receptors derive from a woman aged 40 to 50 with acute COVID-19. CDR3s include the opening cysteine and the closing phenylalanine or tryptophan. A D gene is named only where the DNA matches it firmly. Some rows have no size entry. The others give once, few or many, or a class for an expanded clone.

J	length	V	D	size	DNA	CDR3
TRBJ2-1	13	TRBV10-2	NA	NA	TGCGCCAGCAGTGACCCCATGCGCAATGAGCAGTTCTTC	CASSDPMRNEQFF
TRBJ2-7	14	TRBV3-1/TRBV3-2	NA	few	TGTGCCAGCAGCCAAGGGACAAACTCCTACGAGCAGTACTTC	CASSQGTNSYEQYF
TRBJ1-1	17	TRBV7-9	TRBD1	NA	TGTGCCAGCAGCTCTCGACCGACAGGGGCTGTGAACACTGAAGCTTTCTTT	CASSSRPTGAVNTEAFF
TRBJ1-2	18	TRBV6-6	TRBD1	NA	TGTGCCAGCAGTCTCCGTCCCGGGACAGGGGGCCGTAAGGATGGCTACACCTTC	CASSLRPGTGGRKDGYTF
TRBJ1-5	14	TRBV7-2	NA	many	TGTGCCAGCAGCCCTCGAAAGAGCAATTCGCCCCAGCATTTT	CASSPRKSNSPQHF
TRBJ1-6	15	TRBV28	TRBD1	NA	TGTGCCAGCAGTTTACGACAGGGCACCAATTCACCCCTCCACTTT	CASSLRQGTNSPLHF
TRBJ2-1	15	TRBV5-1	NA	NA	TGCGCCAGCAGCCGCTCTAGCCCAGGCTACAATGAGCAGTTCTTC	CASSRSSPGYNEQFF
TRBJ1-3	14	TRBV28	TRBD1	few	TGTGCCAGCCACAGGGGCGTCTCTGGAAACACCATATATTTT	CASHRGVSGNTIYF
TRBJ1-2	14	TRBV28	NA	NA	TGTGCCAGCAGCCCAGAACGGGGATCCTATGGCTACACCTTC	CASSPERGSYGYTF
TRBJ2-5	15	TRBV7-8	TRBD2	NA	TGTGCCAGCAGCTTGGGTAGCGGGAGCGTCGGGACCCAGTACTTC	CASSLGSGSVGTQYF
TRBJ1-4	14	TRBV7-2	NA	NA	TGTGCCAGCAGCTTAGTCATCAGCGATGAAAAACTGTTTTTT	CASSLVISDEKLFF
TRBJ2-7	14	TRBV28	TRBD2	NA	TGTGCCAGCAGGCCGGGACTAGCGGGGGGTGAGCAGTACTTC	CASRPGLAGGEQYF
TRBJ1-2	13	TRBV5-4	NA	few	TGTGCCAGCAGCCCAGGGAACCGCTATGGCTACACCTTC	CASSPGNRYGYTF
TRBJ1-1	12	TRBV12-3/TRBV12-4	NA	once	TGTGCCAGCAGTTTGCCCAGTCTGAAAGCTTTCTTT	CASSLPSLKAFF
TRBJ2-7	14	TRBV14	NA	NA	TGTGCCAGCAGCCAATTCCTACCTTCGGGGGAGCAGTACTTC	CASSQFLPSGEQYF
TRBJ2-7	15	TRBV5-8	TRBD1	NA	TGTGCCAGCAGCTTGGGGGTACAGGGGGCGCTAGAGCAGTACTTC	CASSLGVQGALEQYF
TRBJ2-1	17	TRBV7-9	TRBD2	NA	TGTGCCAGCAGCTCGCACACTAGCGACCTCTCCTACAATGAGCAGTTCTTC	CASSSHTSDLSYNEQFF
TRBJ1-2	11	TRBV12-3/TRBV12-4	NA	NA	TGTGCCAGCAGTGCCCGGGTTGGCTACACCTTC	CASSARVGYTF
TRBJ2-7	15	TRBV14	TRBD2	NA	TGTGCCAGCAGCCATACTTGGCTAGCGGGATCCCCGCAGTACTTC	CASSHTWLAGSPQYF
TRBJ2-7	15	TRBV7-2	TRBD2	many	TGTGCCAGCAGCTATACTAGCGGGGGGGCCTACGAGCAGTACTTC	CASSYTSGGAYEQYF
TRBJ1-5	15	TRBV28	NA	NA	TGTGCCAGCAGTATGGGGGCCCAGGGCAATCAGCCCCAGCATTTT	CASSMGAQGNQPQHF
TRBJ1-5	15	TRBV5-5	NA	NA	TGTGCCAGCAGCTTACGGGGGAGCAGCAATCAGCCCCAGCATTTT	CASSLRGSSNQPQHF
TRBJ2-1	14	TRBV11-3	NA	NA	TGTGCCAGCAGCAGGGGGGGAAGATACAATGAGCAGTTCTTC	CASSRGGRYNEQFF
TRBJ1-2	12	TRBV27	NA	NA	TGTGCCAGCAGTTCTTCTCAGGGTGGCTACACCTTC	CASSSSQGGYTF
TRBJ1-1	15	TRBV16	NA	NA	TGTGCCAGCAGCCCTGGGGCTCTTACGAACACTGAAGCTTTCTTT	CASSPGALTNTEAFF
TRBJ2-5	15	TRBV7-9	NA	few	TGTGCCAGCAGCTTACTTGCCTCGAGCCGGGAGACCCAGTACTTC	CASSLLASSRETQYF
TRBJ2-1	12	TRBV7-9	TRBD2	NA	TGTGCCAGCAGCTCTAACGGCGGGGGAGGTATCTTC	CASSSNGGGGIF
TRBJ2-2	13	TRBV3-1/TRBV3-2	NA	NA	TGTGCCAGCAGCCAAGTAGTTTCCGGGGAGCTGTTTTTT	CASSQVVSGELFF
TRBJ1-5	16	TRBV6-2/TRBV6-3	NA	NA	TGTGCCAGCAGTGGGGCGGGGGCAGGCCTCAATCAGCCCCAGCATTTT	CASSGAGAGLNQPQHF
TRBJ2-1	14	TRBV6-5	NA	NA	TGTGCCAGCAATAACCGACACCTAAACAATGAGCAGTTCTTC	CASNNRHLNNEQFF
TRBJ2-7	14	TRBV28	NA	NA	TGTGCCAGCAGTTTAATTCACAGAAACCACGAGCAGTACTTC	CASSLIHRNHEQYF
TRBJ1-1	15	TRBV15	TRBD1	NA	TGTGCCACCAGCAGGAGGGGGCAGGGGAACACTGAAGCTTTCTTT	CATSRRGQGNTEAFF
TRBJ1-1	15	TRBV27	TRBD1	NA	TGTGCCAGCAGTTTAAGCTACAGGGGGGGCACTGAAGCTTTCTTT	CASSLSYRGGTEAFF